This TCR beta chain originates from a study of T cells after yellow fever vaccination. Notes on the study in general: The secondary response peaked faster, at day 5 versus 15, but was weaker. Most primary-vaccination clones recurred post-booster (roughly 96% CD4, just over 85% CD8).

This clonotype was observed a handful of times. Its target is not known. V was cut by 3 bases and J by 4 bases, with 12 bases left in between. The CDR3 runs 14 residues. Looked up from germline, CDR1 is SEHNR and CDR2 is FQNEAQ (reference sequence). TCRdb reprocessed the 5' RACE reads with MiXCR, giving one entry per CDR3 protein. The sample records around 530,000 distinct CDR3 sequences, 17% being singletons. This sequence joins TRBV7-9 and TRBJ1-2, with D unclear. This material consisted of PBMCs, taken around 5 days after the first yellow fever vaccination. The TCR sequence derives from a man aged 18 to 29 who received the YFV17D yellow fever vaccine. CDR3: CASSFYGPLYGYTF. In DNA, the CDR3 is TGTGCCAGCAGCTTTTACGGGCCGCTCTATGGCTACACCTTC. Complete variable domain (other parts from reference TRBV7-9 and TRBJ1-2): DTGVSQNPRHKITKRGQNVTFRCDPISEHNRLYWYRQTLGQGPEFLTYFQNEAQLEKSRLLSDRFSAERPKGSFSTLEIQRTEQGDSAMYLCASSFYGPLYGYTFGSGTRLTVV.